The next 3 T cell receptor beta chains were all read from a single sample in a study of vaccination and CD4 T cells after COVID-19 (dated by TCRdb to between 2021 and 2022). The library relied on PCR. Instrument used: Illumina iSeq 100. DNA from cultured CD4+ T cells underwent TCR sequencing with the Oncomine TCR Beta short-read assay at the Johns Hopkins FTIC core. TCRdb handled the public reads itself, with Q25 trimming in fastp and clone calling in MiXCR, and kept productive beta chains. One record per CDR3 amino acid sequence lists the most common genes and DNA. Here the sample has around 19,000 distinct CDR3 sequences; approximately 70% occur a single time. The top ten constitute about 4% of the sample. Explained via the paper, the treatment or condition label denotes: roughly nine-day PBMC culture with coronavirus spike peptide pools or control peptides (ViraFEST assay). For these TCRs, the target antigens are not known.

The sample consisted of CD4+ T cells from blood, cultured in vitro. These receptor sequences come from a human donor who had recovered from COVID-19.

The CDR3 spells CATSPDRNYGYTF. The CDR3 DNA reads as TGTGCCACCAGCCCGGACAGAAACTATGGCTACACCTTC. The rearrangement uses TRBV15 and TRBJ1-2; weak D call: TRBD1 (6 bases). Trimming removed 5 bases at V and 2 bases at J, with 9 bases between. CDR3 length equals 13 residues. Germline V gene lookup returns CDR1 LNHNV and CDR2 YYDKDF (reference sequence).

J is TRBJ1-1 and V is TRBV18; D may be TRBD1 (5 bases). This CDR3 is built from 14 residues. Germline CDR1 KGHSH, CDR2 LQKENI. Trimming cost V 3 bases and J 5 bases, with 13 bases left between them. The DNA for the CDR3 is TGTGCCAGCTCACCTATACAGGTCCGGACTGAAGCTTTCTTT. Translated: CASSPIQVRTEAFF.

The chain is built from TRBV4-1 and TRBJ2-7; D unclear. The germline gives CDR1 MGHRA, CDR2 YSYEKL. Deletions cut 3 bases from V and 5 bases from J, with 8 bases between. This CDR3 contains 12 residues. CDR3 residues: CASSHFRDEQYF. In nucleotides, the CDR3 is TGCGCCAGCAGCCATTTCCGGGACGAGCAGTACTTC.